A selection of T cell receptor beta chains follows, all from one sample in a study of T cells in Graves' hyperthyroidism and ophthalmopathy. TCRdb passed the multiplex PCR reads through MiXCR, listing each CDR3 protein once. The repertoire consists of about 250,000 distinct CDR3 sequences, with about 15% occurring once and the leading ten covering about 33%. Sequences were obtained from blood. These receptors were collected from a woman in her forties or fifties with Graves' hyperthyroidism that later progressed to Graves' ophthalmopathy. CDR3s leave out the opening cysteine and the closing phenylalanine or tryptophan.

>TRBJ1-1|TRBV12-3/TRBV12-4|14
ASSYRRGPESTEAF
>TRBJ1-1|TRBV10-1|8
ASSEPEAF
>TRBJ1-5|TRBV19|11
ASSRQKDQPQH
>TRBJ1-2|TRBV6-1|11
ASSFSGTTGYT
>TRBJ1-5|TRBV28|13
ASSMDRGIGQPQH
>TRBJ2-7|TRBV13|12
ASSSGQGYYEQY
>TRBJ2-7|TRBV5-1|14
ASRKSGGVILYEQY
>TRBJ2-7|TRBV15|10
ATSRDLYEQY
>TRBJ1-2|TRBV6-1|14
ASSPRGGNSNYGYT
>TRBJ2-3|TRBV5-1|11
ASSLATRDTQY
>TRBJ1-1|TRBV3-1|11
ASSPRQGVEAF
>TRBJ2-2|TRBV4-2|16
ASSQAGERTSNTGELF
>TRBJ2-1|TRBV5-1|13
ASSLRQDSYNEQF
>TRBJ1-5|TRBV20-1|15
SARDPVRVLSNQPQH
>TRBJ2-7|TRBV20-1|13
SARDHSGGGYEQY
>TRBJ2-1|TRBV5-1|16
ASSLDVSGINRYNEQF
>TRBJ1-4|TRBV9|14
ASSVDRQGLNEKLF
>TRBJ2-1|TRBV15|14
ATSRGGSTSRNEQF
>TRBJ1-1|TRBV7-9|10
ASTGLGTEAF
>TRBJ2-5|TRBV5-1|13
ASSLGWNRGETQY